Presented here are 5 T cell receptor beta chains from one specimen sequenced in a study of T cell responses to AZD1222 COVID-19 vaccine. Method: immunoSEQ multiplex PCR; TCRdb's copy keeps in-frame clones and lacks some. In the table there are almost 70,000 clones, about four fifths of which are singletons. Sequences were derived from peripheral blood, sampled 28 days after the second AZD1222 dose. Every receptor here comes from an adult who received the AZD1222 COVID-19 vaccine.

J is TRBJ1-1 and V is TRBV19; weak D call: TRBD1 (5 bases). CDR1 and CDR2 from the germline V gene are LNHDA and SQIVND (reference sequence). The CDR3 extends over 13 amino acids. V was cut by 4 bases and J by 9 bases, with 15 bases left in between. DNA for the CDR3: TGTGCCAGTAGTACTAGACAGCTAGGGCAAGCTTTCTTT. As protein: CASSTRQLGQAFF.

This sequence joins TRBV7-2 and TRBJ1-5; no reliable D call. The CDR3 contains 14 residues. Trimming shortened V by 1 base and J by 3 bases, and 7 bases separated the two germline ends. The germline V gene has CDR1 SGHTA and CDR2 FQGNSA. The CDR3 sequence: CASSLDRNNQPQHF. The CDR3 DNA follows: TGTGCCAGCAGCTTAGACAGAAACAATCAGCCCCAGCATTTT.

V is TRBV5-4 and J is TRBJ2-1, with 12 positions matching TRBD2. V dropped 4 bases and J dropped 9; count of bases not matched to a gene: 8. This CDR3 region has 15 residues. Germline lookup yields CDR1 SGHNT and CDR2 YYREEE (reference sequence). The CDR3 loop is CASSTSGGLVLEQFF. In DNA, the CDR3 is TGTGCCAGCAGCACTAGCGGGGGGCTGGTCCTTGAGCAGTTCTTC.

The chain carries TRBV14 and TRBJ1-6; D remains unclear. The germline V and J ends were trimmed by 2 bases and 7 bases, with 12 bases remaining between them. The germline CDR1 and CDR2 sequences are SGHDN and FVKESK. This CDR3 has 15 amino acids. This CDR3 is CASSQFLAGNSPLHF. CDR3 DNA: TGTGCCAGCAGCCAATTCCTCGCGGGAAATTCACCCCTCCACTTT.

This clone showed up just a few times. This chain uses TRBV2 with TRBJ2-1; 15 bases line up with TRBD2. From germline, CDR1 is SNHLY and CDR2 FYNNEI. V dropped 4 bases and J dropped 2; count of bases not matched to a gene: 6. This CDR3 is built from 18 residues. CDR3 nucleotides: TGTGCCAGCAGTGGAGGACTAGCGGGGGGGCCCCCCTACAATGAGCAGTTCTTC. This gives the protein CASSGGLAGGPPYNEQFF.